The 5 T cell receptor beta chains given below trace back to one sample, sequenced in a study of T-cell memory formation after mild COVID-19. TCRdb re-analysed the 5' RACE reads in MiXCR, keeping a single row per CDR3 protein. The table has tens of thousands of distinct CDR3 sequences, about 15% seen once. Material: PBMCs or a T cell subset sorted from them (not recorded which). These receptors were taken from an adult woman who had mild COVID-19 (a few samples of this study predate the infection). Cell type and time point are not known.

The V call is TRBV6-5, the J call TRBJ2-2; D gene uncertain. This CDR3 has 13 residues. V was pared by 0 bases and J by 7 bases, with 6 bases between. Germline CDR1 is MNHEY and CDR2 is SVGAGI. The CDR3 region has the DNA TGTGCCAGCAGTTACTCGTTTAACGGGGAGCTGTTTTTT. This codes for CASSYSFNGELFF.

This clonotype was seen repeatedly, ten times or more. The CDR3 DNA is TGTGCCAGCAGTTTAGATTCCCGGCTTGAGCAGTTCTTC. Residues: CASSLDSRLEQFF. This chain joins TRBV12-3 or TRBV12-4 and TRBJ2-1, with D unclear. V was trimmed by 1 base and J by 9 bases, leaving 10 bases between them. The CDR3 sequence is 13 residues long.

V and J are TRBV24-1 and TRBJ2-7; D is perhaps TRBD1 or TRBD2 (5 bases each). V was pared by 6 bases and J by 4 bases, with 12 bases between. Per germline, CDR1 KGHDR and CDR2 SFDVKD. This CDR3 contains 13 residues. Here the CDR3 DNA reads TGTGCCACCAGTCCCCGGGGCTCGTACGAGCAGTACTTC. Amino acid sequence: CATSPRGSYEQYF.

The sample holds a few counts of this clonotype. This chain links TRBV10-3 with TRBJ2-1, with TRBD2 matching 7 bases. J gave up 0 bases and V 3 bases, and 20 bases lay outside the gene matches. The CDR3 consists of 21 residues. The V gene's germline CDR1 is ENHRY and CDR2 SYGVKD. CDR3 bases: TGTGCCATCAGTGAATATAGCTTGCCGAAGCCGGGGGGTAACTCCTACAATGAGCAGTTCTTC. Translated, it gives CAISEYSLPKPGGNSYNEQFF.

This CDR3 reads CASSISTDTQYF. The CDR3, as DNA: TGTGCCAGCAGTATTAGCACAGATACGCAGTATTTT. The V gene is TRBV12-3 or TRBV12-4, the J gene TRBJ2-3; D is unclear. The CDR3 consists of 12 residues. V lost 5 bases, J lost 0 bases, and 3 bases lay in between.